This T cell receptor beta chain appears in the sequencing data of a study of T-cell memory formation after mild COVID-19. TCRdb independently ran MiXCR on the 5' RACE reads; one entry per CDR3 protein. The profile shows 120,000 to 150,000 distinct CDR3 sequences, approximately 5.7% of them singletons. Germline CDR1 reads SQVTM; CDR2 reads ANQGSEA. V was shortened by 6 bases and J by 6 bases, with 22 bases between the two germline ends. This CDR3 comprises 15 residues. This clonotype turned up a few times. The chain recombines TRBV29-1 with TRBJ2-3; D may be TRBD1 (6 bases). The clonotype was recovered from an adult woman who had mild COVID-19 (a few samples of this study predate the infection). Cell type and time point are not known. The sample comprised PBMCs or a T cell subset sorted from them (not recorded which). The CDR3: CSVRGSPRSADTQYF. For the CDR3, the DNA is TGCAGCGTCAGGGGTAGCCCACGCTCGGCGGATACGCAGTATTTT.